Following are 14 T cell receptor beta chains from one sample sequenced in a study of shared clonotypes between healthy human individuals. Libraries were prepared by immunoSEQ multiplex PCR; TCRdb keeps only in-frame clonotypes and omits some of them. The profile shows about 2,500,000 clones, more than 80% of them singletons. The sequenced material came from naive CD4+ T cells sorted from blood. The sample's subset: CD45RA+ positively selected. The receptors derive from a man younger than 30 in good health.

The chain carries TRBV2 and TRBJ1-1, with D uncertain. Germline values: CDR1 SNHLY, CDR2 FYNNEI. The V end was cut by 4 bases, the J end by 3 bases, with 6 bases between. This CDR3 is built from 12 residues. The DNA for the CDR3 is TGTGCCAGCAGTGCGGACTACACTGAAGCTTTCTTT. This sequence encodes CASSADYTEAFF.

Of note for this clone: Other DNA sequences in the sample encode the same CDR3. The chain links TRBV30 to TRBJ2-5; no firm D call. The CDR3 is made up of 13 amino acids. Germline CDR1 GTSNPN, CDR2 SVGIG (reference sequence). V shed 0 bases and J shed 3 bases, with 8 bases lying between them. The CDR3 reads CAWSVRREETQYF. The CDR3 DNA reads TGTGCCTGGAGTGTACGACGGGAAGAGACCCAGTACTTC.

J is TRBJ2-1 and V is TRBV5-4; D possibly corresponds to TRBD2 (5 bases). The V gene lost 4 bases and the J gene lost 8 bases, with 13 bases spanning the gap. The V gene's germline CDR1 is SGHNT and CDR2 YYREEE (reference sequence). This CDR3 has 13 amino acids. The CDR3 DNA follows: TGTGCCAGCAGCCGAACCGCAGCGGATGAGCAGTTCTTC. Encoded protein: CASSRTAADEQFF.

The chain links TRBV28 to TRBJ1-1; D unresolved. The CDR3 sequence is 14 residues long. Germline assignment: CDR1 MDHEN and CDR2 SYDVKM. The germline V and J ends were trimmed by 1 base and 7 bases, with 13 bases remaining between them. This CDR3 is CASSLFAGSYEAFF. In nucleotides, the CDR3 is TGTGCCAGCAGTTTATTCGCCGGGAGTTATGAAGCTTTCTTT.

This sequence joins TRBV6-6 and TRBJ2-2, with D perhaps assigned TRBD1 or TRBD2 (5 bases each). Per the germline V gene, CDR1 is MNHNY and CDR2 is SVGAGI (reference sequence). Trimming took 2 bases from V and 4 from J, leaving 8 bases between them. This CDR3 has 14 residues. CDR3: CASSYGDGTGELFF. The CDR3 bases are TGTGCCAGCAGTTACGGGGACGGCACCGGGGAGCTGTTTTTT.

J is TRBJ2-1 and V is TRBV9; the D call may be TRBD1 or TRBD2 (6 bases each). CDR1 and CDR2 from the germline V gene are SGDLS and YYNGEE. The CDR3 spans 17 residues. V was clipped by 0 bases and J by 0 bases, with 13 bases between them. CDR3 amino acids: CASSVVSGASSYNEQFF. The CDR3, as DNA: TGTGCCAGCAGCGTAGTTTCGGGGGCCAGCTCCTACAATGAGCAGTTCTTC.

The chain combines TRBV27 with TRBJ1-1; D perhaps matches TRBD1 (5 bases). Germline lookup yields CDR1 MNHEY and CDR2 SMNVEV (reference sequence). With 3 bases removed from V and 2 bases from J, the gap between germline ends came to 10 bases. CDR3 length equals 14 residues. In DNA form, the CDR3 reads TGTGCCAGCAGTTTGAGACGGGACAACACTGAAGCTTTCTTT. It codes for CASSLRRDNTEAFF.

The rearrangement links TRBV5-1 to TRBJ1-4, with a weak D call TRBD1 (6 bases). The germline gives CDR1 SGHRS, CDR2 YFSETQ. V was cut by 3 bases and J by 4 bases, with 10 bases left in between. The CDR3 spans 14 residues. The DNA of the CDR3 is TGCGCCAGCAGCTCGACAGGTTTTAATGAAAAACTGTTTTTT. Its translation is CASSSTGFNEKLFF.

This chain joins TRBV5-6 and TRBJ1-5; D may be TRBD1 (6 bases). The germline V and J ends were trimmed by 1 base and 3 bases, with 8 bases remaining between them. This CDR3 has 14 residues. In germline, CDR1 is SGHDT, CDR2 YYEEEE. The chain's CDR3 is CASSLYRDNQPQHF. CDR3 DNA sequence: TGTGCCAGCAGCTTGTACAGGGACAATCAGCCCCAGCATTTT.

V is TRBV6-5 and J is TRBJ2-7, with D hard to call. The CDR3 is made up of 13 amino acids. Trimming cost V 2 bases and J 7 bases, with 12 bases left between them. Per germline, CDR1 MNHEY and CDR2 SVGAGI. As DNA, the CDR3 is TGTGCCAGCAGTTACGACCGGCTGGGGGAGCAGTACTTC. It translates to CASSYDRLGEQYF.

This clone was counted between two and nine times. The chain couples TRBV30 to TRBJ1-2; D call uncertain. CDR3 size: 12 residues. In germline, CDR1 is GTSNPN, CDR2 SVGIG (reference sequence). Trimming removed 2 bases at V and 6 bases at J, with 10 bases between. DNA for the CDR3: TGTGCCTGGAGTAATTCGGGTAATGGCTACACCTTC. This encodes CAWSNSGNGYTF.

There are a few counts of this clone. The same CDR3 arises from other DNA sequences in this sample as well. The rearrangement joins TRBV4-1 to TRBJ2-5, with D hard to call. CDR1 MGHRA and CDR2 YSYEKL come from the germline V gene. The CDR3 is 13 amino acids. V shed 1 base and J shed 1 base, with 4 bases lying between them. The CDR3 reads CASSQGIQETQYF. CDR3 nucleotides: TGCGCCAGCAGCCAAGGAATCCAAGAGACCCAGTACTTC.

V and J are TRBV6-1 and TRBJ1-6; D gene ambiguous. Germline CDR1 MNHNS, CDR2 SASEGT. The V gene lost 8 bases and the J gene lost 7 bases, with 18 bases spanning the gap. The CDR3 is 15 amino acids. CDR3 sequence reads: CASRITPEGNSPLHF. CDR3 nucleotide sequence: TGTGCCAGCCGGATAACTCCCGAGGGCAATTCACCCCTCCACTTT.

The CDR3 region is CASSVDGGMGVGSTGELFF. In DNA, the CDR3 is TGTGCCAGCAGCGTAGATGGCGGGATGGGCGTGGGTTCTACCGGGGAGCTGTTTTTT. This sequence joins TRBV9 and TRBJ2-2; a possible D gene is TRBD2 (6 bases). Per the germline V gene, CDR1 is SGDLS and CDR2 is YYNGEE. The CDR3 runs 19 residues. Trimming took off 0 bases at V and 5 bases at J, with 23 bases between the two ends.